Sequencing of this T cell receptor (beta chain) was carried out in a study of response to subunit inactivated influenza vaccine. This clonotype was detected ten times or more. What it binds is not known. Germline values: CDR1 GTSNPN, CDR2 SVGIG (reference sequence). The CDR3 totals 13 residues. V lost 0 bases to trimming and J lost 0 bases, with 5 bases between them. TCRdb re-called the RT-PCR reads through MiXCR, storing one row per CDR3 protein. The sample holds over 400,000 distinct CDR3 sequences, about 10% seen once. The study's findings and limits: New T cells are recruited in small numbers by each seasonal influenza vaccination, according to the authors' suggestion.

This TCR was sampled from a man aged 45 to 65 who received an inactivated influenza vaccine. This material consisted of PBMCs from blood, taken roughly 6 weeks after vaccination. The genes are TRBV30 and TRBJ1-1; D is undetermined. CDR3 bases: TGTGCCTGGAGTGTTGCGGTGAACACTGAAGCTTTCTTT. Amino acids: CAWSVAVNTEAFF.